These 17 T cell receptor beta chains came from one sample sequenced in a study of patients and donors after allogeneic stem cell transplantation. TCRdb analysed the RT-PCR reads with MiXCR anew, one entry per CDR3 protein. The sample consists of about 400,000 distinct CDR3 sequences, roughly 17% of them appearing once. The sample comprised blood, either unsorted or a sorted T cell fraction (not recorded which). The receptors stem from a human donor who was either an allogeneic HSCT recipient or a stem cell or donor lymphocyte infusion donor (not recorded which). It is not recorded whose cells these are; they may come from a transplant donor.

Only a few counts were recorded for this clonotype. The rearrangement uses TRBV15 and TRBJ2-7, with TRBD2 identical over 11 bases. CDR3 length: 17 residues. Trimming at V came to 5 bases and at J to 2 bases, leaving 11 bases not matched to a gene. Per the germline V gene, CDR1 is LNHNV and CDR2 is YYDKDF (reference sequence). The CDR3 DNA reads as TGTGCCACCAGCGACTCTGCCTCTAGCGGGGGGACCTACGAGCAGTACTTC. It encodes CATSDSASSGGTYEQYF.

The chain is built from TRBV28 and TRBJ2-7, with TRBD2 matching 8 bases. CDR1 and CDR2 from the germline V gene are MDHEN and SYDVKM. The CDR3 is made up of 15 amino acids. V lost 6 bases, J lost 7 bases, and 14 bases stayed unmatched. The CDR3 coding sequence is TGTGCCAGCAGCCTTCCGGGCGGGAGGTGGTCTGAGCAGTACTTC. Residues: CASSLPGGRWSEQYF. Complete variable domain (other parts from reference TRBV28 and TRBJ2-7): DVKVTQSSRYLVKRTGEKVFLECVQDMDHENMFWYRQDPGLGLRLIYFSYDVKMKEKGDIPEGYSVSREKKERFSLILESASTNQTSMYLCASSLPGGRWSEQYFGPGTRLTVT.

The chain employs TRBV12-3 or TRBV12-4 and TRBJ2-1; D is ambiguous. Trimming pared 3 bases from V and 4 bases from J, leaving 13 bases between. This CDR3 has 15 residues. In DNA, the CDR3 is TGTGCCAGCAGTTTTCTTAACGGAGATTACAATGAGCAGTTCTTC. Protein sequence: CASSFLNGDYNEQFF.

This clonotype appeared many times. CDR3 nucleotide sequence: TGCGCCAGCAGCTTGGAAGGGGGATCTAGTAATGAGCAGTTCTTC. Translating gives CASSLEGGSSNEQFF. V and J are TRBV5-1 and TRBJ2-1; D is perhaps TRBD1 (6 bases). Trimming stripped 0 bases from V and 7 bases from J, with 14 bases between. The germline CDR1 and CDR2 sequences are SGHRS and YFSETQ. This CDR3 is 15 amino acids long.

This clonotype turned up a few times. The chain recombines TRBV6-5 with TRBJ1-4; 7 positions match TRBD1. The ends lost 4 bases at V and 7 bases at J; junction bases unmatched: 9. CDR3 length equals 15 residues. Germline CDR1 MNHEY, CDR2 SVGAGI. DNA for the CDR3: TGTGCCAGCAGTTCGACAGGGTTTGATAGTGAAAAACTGTTTTTT. This gives the protein CASSSTGFDSEKLFF.

This chain joins TRBV3-1 and TRBJ1-1; no firm D call. Germline V gene lookup returns CDR1 LGHDT and CDR2 YNNKEL (reference sequence). This CDR3 region has 13 residues. The V gene lost 4 bases and the J gene lost 5 bases, with 11 bases spanning the gap. CDR3 in DNA: TGTGCCAGCAGCCGCCTTCAGCGGACTGAAGCTTTCTTT. It translates to CASSRLQRTEAFF.

The chain is built from TRBV4-1 and TRBJ1-2; the match to TRBD1 covers 8 bases. CDR1 is MGHRA, CDR2 YSYEKL, per germline. V dropped 3 bases and J dropped 3; count of bases not matched to a gene: 3. The CDR3 spans 14 residues. The DNA of the CDR3 is TGCGCCAGCAGCCATGACAGGGGAGACTATGGCTACACCTTC. Residues: CASSHDRGDYGYTF.

The CDR3 reads CASTPGQVNTEAFF. The CDR3 DNA sequence: TGTGCCAGCACCCCGGGACAAGTGAACACTGAAGCTTTCTTT. The J gene is TRBJ1-1, the V gene TRBV6-1; tentative D call: TRBD1 (6 bases). Germline V gives CDR1 MNHNS, CDR2 SASEGT. This CDR3 is built from 14 residues. V shed 7 bases and J shed 0 bases, with 12 bases lying between them.

The CDR3, as DNA: TGTGCCAGCAGCCGTGACAGCACGAGGACCCAGTACTTC. Translation gives CASSRDSTRTQYF. The chain uses TRBV11-3 and TRBJ2-5, with a weak D call TRBD1 (5 bases). The CDR3 runs to 13 residues. The V end lost 5 bases, the J end lost 7 bases, and 14 bases lay between the germline ends. In germline, CDR1 is SGHNT, CDR2 YENEEA.

The rearrangement uses TRBV7-2 and TRBJ2-7; D may be TRBD1 or TRBD2 (5 bases each). V was cut by 2 bases and J by 2 bases, with 10 bases left in between. The CDR3 is 14 amino acids. CDR1 and CDR2 from the germline V gene are SGHTA and FQGNSA. The CDR3 nucleotides are TGTGCCAGCAGCTTAATACGGGGACCCTACGAGCAGTACTTC. Protein sequence: CASSLIRGPYEQYF. Together with reference TRBV7-2 and TRBJ2-7, the CDR3 gives the full variable domain: GAGVSQSPSNKVTEKGKDVELRCDPISGHTALYWYRQSLGQGLEFLIYFQGNSAPDKSGLPSDRFSAERTGGSVSTLTIQRTQQEDSAVYLCASSLIRGPYEQYFGPGTRLTVT.

V and J are TRBV6-5 and TRBJ2-2; TRBD2 might be the D (5 bases). The germline V gene encodes CDR1 MNHEY and CDR2 SVGAGI. The V and J ends lost 4 bases and 0 bases respectively, with 12 bases between them. This CDR3 has 16 amino acids. CDR3 in amino acids: CASSSPDLTNTGELFF. The CDR3 nucleotides are TGTGCCAGCAGTTCTCCGGACTTGACGAACACCGGGGAGCTGTTTTTT.

The table lists this clonotype with a few counts. The gene calls are TRBV7-3 and TRBJ2-2, with D possibly TRBD2 on 5 matching bases. In germline, CDR1 is SGHTA, CDR2 FQGTGA. The CDR3 runs to 16 residues. V was shortened by 5 bases and J by 2 bases, with 15 bases between the two germline ends. CDR3 sequence: CASSPGSGINTGELFF. CDR3 coding DNA: TGTGCCAGCAGCCCGGGGTCGGGGATAAACACCGGGGAGCTGTTTTTT.

This clonotype was counted ten times or more. The V call is TRBV15, the J call TRBJ1-6, with 8 bases aligning to TRBD1. The CDR3 has 15 residues. J lost 9 bases, V lost 5 bases, and 9 bases had no gene match. The V gene's germline CDR1 is LNHNV and CDR2 YYDKDF (reference sequence). CDR3 in amino acids: CATSEGQASGSPLHF. CDR3 DNA sequence: TGTGCCACCAGCGAGGGACAGGCCTCAGGTTCACCCCTCCACTTT.

The table lists this clonotype with a few counts. The CDR3 nucleotides read TGCGCCAGCAGCTTGGAGGGGTATGACACTGAAGCTTTCTTT. Translating gives CASSLEGYDTEAFF. J is TRBJ1-1 and V is TRBV5-1, with D tentatively TRBD1 (5 bases). Germline CDR1 SGHRS, CDR2 YFSETQ. The CDR3 has 14 residues. Between the trimmed V and J ends, which lost 0 bases and 3 bases, there was a span of 9 bases. The full variable domain, completed using reference TRBV5-1 and TRBJ1-1, is KAGVTQTPRYLIKTRGQQVTLSCSPISGHRSVSWYQQTPGQGLQFLFEYFSETQRNKGNFPGRFSGRQFSNSRSEMNVSTLELGDSALYLCASSLEGYDTEAFFGQGTRLTVV.

The CDR3 DNA sequence: TGTGCCAGCAGCCAGGGACTAGCGATCTACGAGCAGTACTTC. The encoded protein is CASSQGLAIYEQYF. The rearrangement links TRBV5-4 to TRBJ2-7, with 10 bases that match TRBD2. The CDR3 extends over 14 amino acids. The germline V gene encodes CDR1 SGHNT and CDR2 YYREEE (reference sequence). Unmatched junction bases numbered 4, after V lost 4 bases and J lost 3 bases. The full variable domain, in which reference TRBV5-4 and TRBJ2-7 provide the parts outside the CDR3, is ETGVTQSPTHLIKTRGQQVTLRCSSQSGHNTVSWYQQALGQGPQFIFQYYREEENGRGNFPPRFSGLQFPNYSSELNVNALELDDSALYLCASSQGLAIYEQYFGPGTRLTVT.

This clonotype has a handful of counts. The V call is TRBV7-2, the J call TRBJ1-1; TRBD1 aligns across 10 bases. The CDR3 totals 15 residues. CDR1 SGHTA and CDR2 FQGNSA come from the germline V gene. J gave up 3 bases and V 5 bases, and 6 bases lay outside the gene matches. The CDR3 DNA reads as TGTGCCAGCAGCCTCTGGGACAGGGGATACACTGAAGCTTTCTTT. This sequence encodes CASSLWDRGYTEAFF.

The V gene is TRBV20-1, the J gene TRBJ1-4; the match to TRBD1 covers 10 bases. The CDR3 consists of 14 residues. Unmatched junction bases numbered 6, after V lost 3 bases and J lost 8 bases. The V gene's germline CDR1 is DFQATT and CDR2 SNEGSKA (reference sequence). The CDR3 sequence is CSASPGQGIEKLFF. CDR3 coding DNA: TGCAGTGCTAGTCCGGGACAGGGGATCGAAAAACTGTTTTTT.